This T cell receptor (beta chain) was observed in a study of T cell repertoires in cytomegalovirus infection. Across the study: Through public TCR beta signatures, both CMV infection and matching HLA type were indicated. Study results and caveats: Clonotypes of TCR beta that were HLA-C-restricted and CMV-specific dominated the ex vivo response. Cumulative public TCR beta family frequency identified CMV carriers with the relevant HLA.

Comment on this clonotype: Antigen: not known.

One entry per CDR3 protein results from TCRdb running MiXCR on the reads. The sample records 100,000 to 150,000 distinct CDR3 sequences, 20% to 30% being singletons. The sample taken for sequencing was PBMCs, sequenced either directly or after in vitro stimulation (not recorded which). This TCR was sampled from a human donor in good health (CMV status not recorded). Some clones in this sample may be carry-over from other donors' samples.

The CDR3 DNA follows: TGTGCCAGCAGTAAAAGTACAGGGGTCCACAATGAAAAACTGTTTTTT. It translates to CASSKSTGVHNEKLFF. The J gene is TRBJ1-4, the V gene TRBV28, with 7 nucleotides matching TRBD1. Germline V lookup: CDR1 MDHEN, CDR2 SYDVKM. Germline trimming cut 5 bases from V and 5 bases from J; bases unmatched to any gene: 11. The CDR3 runs 16 residues.